The 20 T cell receptor beta chains reported below all come from one sample, sequenced in a study of T cells in Graves' hyperthyroidism and ophthalmopathy. The TCR beta CDR3 regions underwent amplification using RNA transcripts as the source. When the TCR CDR3 underwent first-round RT-PCR, the HTBI primer set was used. TCRdb reprocessed the multiplex PCR reads with MiXCR, giving one entry per CDR3 protein. The sample has about 350,000 distinct CDR3 sequences, around 13% seen once; the top ten hold 20% to 25%. Material for sequencing was blood. The receptor set was obtained from a woman aged 25 to 39 with Graves' hyperthyroidism.

Concerning this clonotype itself: A much larger clone lies a single base off, so this may be a read error. This chain joins TRBV7-8 and TRBJ2-1; D possibly corresponds to TRBD1 (5 bases). The CDR3 runs to 13 residues. Germline CDR1 reads SGHVS; CDR2 reads FQNEAQ. Here the CDR3 reads CASSSTVVNEQSF. The CDR3, as DNA: TGTGCCAGCAGCTCGACAGTGGTGAATGAGCAGTCCTTC. Drawing the rest from reference TRBV7-8 and TRBJ2-1, the complete variable domain is GAGVSQSPRYKVAKRGQDVALRCDPISGHVSLFWYQQALGQGPEFLTYFQNEAQLDKSGLPSDRFFAERPEGSVSTLKIQRTQQEDSAVYLCASSSTVVNEQSFGPGTRLTVL.

The CDR3 DNA sequence: TGTGCCAGCTCACCCGGGGGCCTTAGGGCCAATGAGCAGTTCTTC. The encoded protein is CASSPGGLRANEQFF. The chain has TRBV18 and TRBJ2-1; D could derive from TRBD1 or TRBD2 (6 bases each). Trimming stripped 3 bases from V and 6 bases from J, with 15 bases between. CDR1 and CDR2 from the germline V gene are KGHSH and LQKENI. The CDR3 sequence is 15 residues long.

The chain employs TRBV29-1 and TRBJ1-1; a possible D gene is TRBD1 (5 bases). In germline, CDR1 is SQVTM, CDR2 ANQGSEA. Trimming stripped 8 bases from V and 3 bases from J, with 16 bases between. CDR3 length: 13 amino acids. The CDR3 region is CSFRDPGHTEAFF. The CDR3 region has the DNA TGCAGCTTCCGGGACCCCGGGCACACTGAAGCTTTCTTT.

In this sample, this clonotype turned up a few times. This sequence joins TRBV28 and TRBJ1-5, with TRBD1 matching over 7 bases. CDR3 length: 14 amino acids. The V segment lost 5 bases and the J segment 5 bases; nucleotides outside the gene matches: 6. Germline V lookup: CDR1 MDHEN, CDR2 SYDVKM. CDR3 sequence (DNA): TGTGCCAGCAGTCCAGGGGGGACAGATCAGCCCCAGCATTTT. As protein: CASSPGGTDQPQHF.

This clonotype occurred many times. The V gene is TRBV6-1, the J gene TRBJ2-5; D perhaps matches TRBD1 (6 bases). The ends were cut back, 3 bases at V and 5 bases at J, with 16 bases in the middle. Looked up from germline, CDR1 is MNHNS and CDR2 is SASEGT. This CDR3 is built from 15 residues. CDR3 nucleotide sequence: TGTGCCAGCAGTGATGGACAGTACCCTTGGGAGACCCAGTACTTC. Amino acids: CASSDGQYPWETQYF.

This clonotype was picked up many times. Germline and junction disagree at one end, which may indicate a read error. The gene calls are TRBV28 and TRBJ1-2; tentatively, D is TRBD1 (6 bases). Germline-derived CDR1 and CDR2 are MDHEN and SYDVKM. The CDR3 is 11 residues long. CDR3 bases: TGTGCCAGCGGGAAATCCTCTGAGGGGGCCTTC. Its translation: CASGKSSEGAF.

This clonotype showed up just once. The rearrangement links TRBV11-2 to TRBJ2-2; 16 bases match TRBD2. V dropped 1 base and J dropped 0; count of bases not matched to a gene: 5. Germline values: CDR1 SGHAT, CDR2 FQNNGV. The CDR3 loop spans 20 amino acids. The CDR3 sequence: CASSLGLGLAGGTNTGELFF. DNA of the CDR3: TGTGCCAGCAGCTTAGGACTGGGACTAGCGGGAGGGACGAACACCGGGGAGCTGTTTTTT.

This clonotype was detected ten times or more. The chain uses TRBV7-8 and TRBJ2-3; D tentatively fits TRBD1 or TRBD2 (6 bases each). There are 15 residues in the CDR3. Per the germline V gene, CDR1 is SGHVS and CDR2 is FQNEAQ. Trimming left V 4 bases short and J 7 bases short, with 18 bases between. CDR3 nucleotide sequence: TGTGCCAGCAGCTCGGTCGGGGGCCTCTCACATACGCAGTATTTT. It codes for CASSSVGGLSHTQYF.

The rearrangement links TRBV7-9 to TRBJ2-2; 8 bases are shared with TRBD2. The trim removed 3 bases at V and 6 bases at J, leaving 6 bases unmatched. This CDR3 has 15 amino acids. Germline V gives CDR1 SEHNR, CDR2 FQNEAQ (reference sequence). Here the CDR3 DNA reads TGTGCCAGCAGCTTTGACGGGAGGGTCGCCGGGGAGCTGTTTTTT. Its protein product is CASSFDGRVAGELFF.

The rearrangement links TRBV11-3 to TRBJ2-7, with D tentatively TRBD1 (6 bases). CDR3 size: 14 residues. V was clipped by 4 bases and J by 6 bases, with 16 bases between them. Looked up from germline, CDR1 is SGHNT and CDR2 is YENEEA. The CDR3 sequence: CASSSDRWSGEQYF. The CDR3 coding sequence is TGTGCCAGCAGCTCCGACAGGTGGTCCGGCGAGCAGTACTTC.

This clonotype turned up a few times. The rearrangement uses TRBV3-1 and TRBJ2-1; 11 nucleotides line up with TRBD2. Germline-derived CDR1 and CDR2 are LGHDT and YNNKEL (reference sequence). The CDR3 covers 16 residues. J lost 3 bases, V lost 3 bases, and 4 bases had no gene match. The CDR3 region has the DNA TGTGCCAGCAGCCAGGCCCTAGCGGGAGGCTACAATGAGCAGTTCTTC. Protein: CASSQALAGGYNEQFF.

This chain links TRBV9 with TRBJ2-7; D is undetermined. From germline, CDR1 is SGDLS and CDR2 YYNGEE. V was cut by 0 bases and J by 3 bases, with 10 bases left in between. The CDR3 loop spans 14 amino acids. This chain's CDR3 is CASSVDHQIYEQYF. The DNA for the CDR3 is TGTGCCAGCAGCGTAGATCACCAGATCTACGAGCAGTACTTC.

This clonotype has ten or more counts. The chain couples TRBV28 to TRBJ2-2; 7 bases map to TRBD2. With 3 bases clipped from V and 2 bases from J, the junction kept 0 bases outside the gene matches. Germline V gene sequence: CDR1 MDHEN, CDR2 SYDVKM. The CDR3 runs 14 residues. CDR3 loop: CASSLTSNTGELFF. The CDR3 nucleotides are TGTGCCAGCAGTTTGACTAGCAACACCGGGGAGCTGTTTTTT.

This clonotype was counted between two and nine times. It may be a read error: a sequence one base away is much more abundant. No conserved phenylalanine or tryptophan ends this CDR3, so it is likely a read error. The gene calls are TRBV28 and TRBJ1-5; TRBD1 might be the D (6 bases). The CDR3 covers 15 residues. Germline values: CDR1 MDHEN, CDR2 SYDVKM. Trimming took 5 bases from V and 2 from J, leaving 13 bases between them. The CDR3 protein is CASSSTGQGNQPQHL. Written as DNA, the CDR3 is TGTGCCAGCAGTAGCACAGGGCAGGGCAATCAGCCCCAGCATCTT.

In its sample, this clonotype was seen a few times. The rearrangement links TRBV19 to TRBJ1-4, with D possibly being TRBD1 (5 bases). The V gene's germline CDR1 is LNHDA and CDR2 SQIVND (reference sequence). The CDR3 loop spans 16 amino acids. Trimming took off 8 bases at V and 5 bases at J, with 21 bases between the two ends. CDR3: CASLPSSGDLNEKLFF. The CDR3 DNA reads as TGTGCCAGTCTCCCGTCCTCGGGGGACCTAAATGAAAAACTGTTTTTT.

This clonotype was found many times. The chain employs TRBV20-1 and TRBJ2-7; weak D call: TRBD2 (6 bases). CDR1 is DFQATT and CDR2 is SNEGSKA in the germline V gene (reference sequence). CDR3 length: 14 residues. Trimming pared 5 bases from V and 5 bases from J, leaving 19 bases between. The CDR3 protein is CSALKVGGFNEQYF. The CDR3 DNA is TGCAGTGCTCTTAAAGTGGGAGGCTTCAACGAGCAGTACTTC.

V is TRBV14 and J is TRBJ1-1; D is perhaps TRBD1 (5 bases). The V gene's germline CDR1 is SGHDN and CDR2 FVKESK. The CDR3 loop spans 14 amino acids. The ends were cut back, 6 bases at V and 5 bases at J, with 16 bases in the middle. The CDR3 nucleotides are TGTGCCAGCAGTCTCGGTGGGGGGATAACTGAAGCTTTCTTT. Encoded protein: CASSLGGGITEAFF.

Ten or more counts support this clonotype. The V gene is TRBV28, the J gene TRBJ1-2; D is unresolved. The V end was cut by 3 bases, the J end by 8 bases, with 13 bases between. Germline CDR1 is MDHEN and CDR2 is SYDVKM. This CDR3 spans 13 amino acids. The CDR3 coding sequence is TGTGCCAGCAGTTTTCATATGGTGGTCGGCTACACCTTC. This encodes CASSFHMVVGYTF.

This clonotype was observed a few times. V is TRBV7-6 and J is TRBJ1-1, with a tentative D call TRBD1 (6 bases). CDR1 is SGHVS and CDR2 is FNYEAQ in the germline V gene. This CDR3 contains 14 residues. With 4 bases removed from V and 2 bases from J, the gap between germline ends came to 11 bases. Here the CDR3 reads CASSSQGINTEAFF. The CDR3 DNA reads as TGTGCCAGCAGCTCGCAGGGGATCAACACTGAAGCTTTCTTT. Combining the CDR3 with reference TRBV7-6 and TRBJ1-1 gives the whole variable domain GAGVSQSPRYKVTKRGQDVALRCDPISGHVSLYWYRQALGQGPEFLTYFNYEAQQDKSGLPNDRFSAERPEGSISTLTIQRTEQRDSAMYRCASSSQGINTEAFFGQGTRLTVV.

The sample holds a few counts of this clonotype. The chain is built from TRBV5-6 and TRBJ1-1; TRBD1 matches at 9 bases. The CDR3 totals 15 residues. V trimming: 4 bases; J trimming: 0 bases; junction bases outside the gene matches: 4. Germline V gene sequence: CDR1 SGHDT, CDR2 YYEEEE. CDR3 sequence: CASSTGDRVNTEAFF. The CDR3 coding sequence is TGTGCCAGCAGCACCGGGGACAGGGTGAACACTGAAGCTTTCTTT. Complete variable domain (other parts from reference TRBV5-6 and TRBJ1-1): DAGVTQSPTHLIKTRGQQVTLRCSPKSGHDTVSWYQQALGQGPQFIFQYYEEEERQRGNFPDRFSGHQFPNYSSELNVNALLLGDSALYLCASSTGDRVNTEAFFGQGTRLTVV.